This T cell receptor (beta chain) emerged from a study of OX40 agonist ivuxolimab in advanced cancers. As for the study in general: Ivuxolimab, an antibody acting as an agonist of OX40 (CD134), was used to treat patients. Earlier anti-PD-1, anti-PD-L1 or anti-CTLA-4 therapy was permitted; around 40% had received some. General study points: CD8+ T cells averaged more expanded clones than CD4+. Some nonresponders also had low normalized T-cell clonal expansion.

Sequencing used immunoSEQ multiplex PCR; TCRdb keeps in-frame clones, though not all of them. The data contain 15,000 to 20,000 clones, 87% of them singletons. With regard to this clone: Antigen unknown.

Trimming stripped 4 bases from V and 3 bases from J, with 4 bases between. This CDR3 comprises 11 residues. Germline CDR1 reads ENHRY; CDR2 reads SYGVKD. The chain combines TRBV10-3 with TRBJ2-7; D gene unclear. The receptor was isolated from an adult with an advanced solid tumor such as melanoma, head and neck, liver or kidney cancer. Sequencing was performed on CD4+ or CD8+ T cells sorted from blood, taken in a trial of the OX40 agonist ivuxolimab. The CDR3 loop reads CAISGGYEQYF. The DNA for the CDR3 is TGTGCCATCAGTGGGGGCTACGAGCAGTACTTC.